This is a list of T cell receptor beta chains from one sample in a study of CD8 T cells in ankylosing spondylitis. TCRdb passed the 5' RACE reads through MiXCR, listing each CDR3 protein once. Found here are just under 350,000 distinct CDR3 sequences, about 14% of them singletons; the top ten hold about 1%. The specimen sequenced was blood, either unsorted or a sorted T cell fraction (not recorded which). The receptor set was obtained from a male donor with ankylosing spondylitis or in good health (not recorded which). The CDR3 runs from the conserved cysteine through the conserved F or W. The D gene is left open where the match is weak. The size field is filled for only some rows; it gives once, few, many or a size class.

J gene,clone size,D gene,V gene,CDR3 DNA,CDR3 protein
TRBJ2-7,NA,TRBD1,TRBV20-1,TGCAGTGCTCCCAAGGGACAGGGTTCGGAGCAGTACTTC,CSAPKGQGSEQYF
TRBJ1-1,many,NA,TRBV5-1,TGCGCCAGCAAACCCGACGCCTCCTGGGGTGAAGCTTTCTTT,CASKPDASWGEAFF
TRBJ2-2,many,NA,TRBV6-4,TGTGCCAGCAGTGACTCGGACACCGGGGAGCTGTTTTTT,CASSDSDTGELFF
TRBJ1-2,NA,NA,TRBV7-2,TGTGCCAGCAGCTTAGGCGAGGGGACCTATGGCTACACCTTC,CASSLGEGTYGYTF
TRBJ2-5,NA,NA,TRBV5-1,TGCGCCAGCAGCCTCCCAGACAGGACGTCAGAGACCCAGTACTTC,CASSLPDRTSETQYF
TRBJ2-7,NA,TRBD2,TRBV11-2,TGTGCCAGCAACAATGCGTGGGGGGGTAGCGGGAGTTACGAGCAGTACTTC,CASNNAWGGSGSYEQYF
TRBJ1-1,NA,NA,TRBV12-3/TRBV12-4,TGTGCCAGCATCAAGAGCGGTTTCATGAACACTGAAGCTTTCTTT,CASIKSGFMNTEAFF
TRBJ2-3,NA,TRBD2,TRBV4-1,TGCGCCAGCAGCCAGGTCCCGGGACTAGCGGGGCAAGATACGCAGTATTTT,CASSQVPGLAGQDTQYF
TRBJ2-5,once,TRBD2,TRBV3-1,TGTGCCAGCAGCCAAGGACTAGCGGGAGCGTCGGAGACCCAGTACTTC,CASSQGLAGASETQYF
TRBJ2-1,NA,NA,TRBV6-6,TGTGCCAGCAGTTACAGGGATGAGCAGTTCTTC,CASSYRDEQFF
TRBJ1-2,few,NA,TRBV21-1,TGTGCCAGCAGCAAGGAAGGGGTTTTAAGGGCTAACTATGGCTACACCTTC,CASSKEGVLRANYGYTF
TRBJ1-1,once,NA,TRBV5-4,TGTGCCAGCAGCTCCCGGGGGGGGAGATGGACTGAAGCTTTCTTT,CASSSRGGRWTEAFF
TRBJ2-1,NA,TRBD1,TRBV7-2,TGTGCCAGCAGCTTAGGTGGACAGGCCTACAATGAGCAGTTCTTC,CASSLGGQAYNEQFF
TRBJ1-6,NA,NA,TRBV5-1,TGCGCCAGCAGCTTGGAGGGACGGGGAAATTCACCCCTCCACTTT,CASSLEGRGNSPLHF
TRBJ2-5,NA,NA,TRBV29-1,TGCAGCGTTCGACGGGACTCTCTCCCGGAGACCCAGTACTTC,CSVRRDSLPETQYF
TRBJ2-7,many,NA,TRBV20-1,TGCAGTGCTAGAGAAAAGTACTACTCCTACGAGCAGTACTTC,CSAREKYYSYEQYF
TRBJ2-7,few,NA,TRBV5-1,TGCGCCAGCAGCTTAAACGGGGGACAGACCTACGAGCAGTACTTC,CASSLNGGQTYEQYF
TRBJ2-1,few,TRBD1,TRBV28,TGTGCCAGCAGGACGGGACAGGGGTACAATGAGCAGTTCTTC,CASRTGQGYNEQFF
TRBJ2-6,NA,TRBD2,TRBV3-1,TGTGCCAGCAGCCAAGTTCTAGCGGGGAGAACTGGGGCCAACGTCCTGACTTTC,CASSQVLAGRTGANVLTF
TRBJ2-2,NA,TRBD2,TRBV10-3,TGTGCCATCAGTGCTGGAGCGGGGGGGATAACCGGGGAGCTGTTTTTT,CAISAGAGGITGELFF
TRBJ2-5,NA,NA,TRBV27,TGTGCCAGCAGTTCTCCGGGACTCAAAGAGACCCAGTACTTC,CASSSPGLKETQYF
TRBJ1-4,many,TRBD1,TRBV5-1,TGCGCCAGCAGCCGGTGGGGGGACAGGGCCTCGGATGAAAAACTGTTTTTT,CASSRWGDRASDEKLFF
TRBJ2-7,NA,TRBD1,TRBV6-1,TGTGCCAGCAGTGAATCGGACAGGCGCTCCTACGAGCAGTACTTC,CASSESDRRSYEQYF
TRBJ1-4,few,NA,TRBV5-1,TGCGCCAGCAGCGCGTCGGGGGCCCTGAATGAAAAACTGTTTTTT,CASSASGALNEKLFF
TRBJ1-1,many,TRBD1,TRBV12-5,TGTGCTAGTGGCTCAACACAGGGGAGCACTGAAGCTTTCTTT,CASGSTQGSTEAFF
TRBJ2-1,few,NA,TRBV6-1,TGTGCCAGCCGAGGTATCTCCTACAATGAGCAGTTCTTC,CASRGISYNEQFF
TRBJ1-5,few,NA,TRBV20-1,TGCAGTGCCATGCGAGGCGGGGGCGCGCAGCCCCAGCATTTT,CSAMRGGGAQPQHF
TRBJ1-2,NA,TRBD1,TRBV11-3,TGTGCCAGCAGTCAGGGGGAGGGCGGCTACACCTTC,CASSQGEGGYTF
TRBJ1-3,many,NA,TRBV9,TGTGCCAGCAGCGCTGGGGCGTCTGGAAACACCATATATTTT,CASSAGASGNTIYF
TRBJ2-5,NA,NA,TRBV3-1,TGTGCCAGCACCCCCGGAGGGAGTCTGATTTTAGAGACCCAGTACTTC,CASTPGGSLILETQYF
TRBJ1-2,NA,NA,TRBV9,TGTGCCAGCAGCGTAGGCCCGGGGTCGGGCTACACCTTC,CASSVGPGSGYTF
TRBJ2-3,NA,NA,TRBV11-2,TGTGCCAGCAGCCGGAGACAGTCTAGCACAGATACGCAGTATTTT,CASSRRQSSTDTQYF
TRBJ2-5,few,NA,TRBV7-9,TGTGCCAGCAGCCCAAACGAGGTTGAGGACTTC,CASSPNEVEDF
TRBJ2-5,few,NA,TRBV5-5,TGTGCCAGCAGTCCTCCCTGGGTGGGGGAGACCCAGTACTTC,CASSPPWVGETQYF
TRBJ1-5,NA,NA,TRBV3-1,TGTGCCAGCAGCCCCATAGGCCACAACCAGCCCCAGCATTTT,CASSPIGHNQPQHF
TRBJ1-2,many,NA,TRBV7-9,TGTGCCAGCAGCTTATCTGGGTATTATGGCTACACCTTC,CASSLSGYYGYTF
TRBJ1-1,few,NA,TRBV6-1,TGTGCCAGCAGTAAAGGGGACCTGAACACTGAAGCTTTCTTT,CASSKGDLNTEAFF
TRBJ2-7,few,NA,TRBV19,TGTGCCACCCGAAAAGCACAGAGGTACGAGCAGTACTTC,CATRKAQRYEQYF
TRBJ1-4,few,TRBD1,TRBV12-5,TGTGCTAGTGGCTTGACAGGGGGAGGCGAAAAACTGTTTTTT,CASGLTGGGEKLFF
TRBJ1-1,many,TRBD1,TRBV12-3/TRBV12-4,TGTGCCAGCAGTCCCCGAGACAGGGTAATGGGGGAAGCTTTCTTT,CASSPRDRVMGEAFF
TRBJ2-1,many,NA,TRBV12-3/TRBV12-4,TGTGCCAGCAGCTATACCGGACTAGTAGGGGGCAATGAGCAGTTCTTC,CASSYTGLVGGNEQFF
TRBJ1-1,NA,TRBD1,TRBV5-1,TGCGCCAGCAGCTTGGATGCCAGGGGGACCACTGAAGCTTTCTTT,CASSLDARGTTEAFF
TRBJ1-1,many,NA,TRBV5-1,TGCGCCAGCAGCTTGACAGGGTTTAACACTGAAGCTTTCTTT,CASSLTGFNTEAFF
TRBJ1-2,few,NA,TRBV10-3,TGTGCCATCAGTCTCGACGGGACGTCGGGCTACACCTTC,CAISLDGTSGYTF
TRBJ2-1,few,NA,TRBV12-3/TRBV12-4,TGTGCCAGCACTCGTGCGAACTACAATGAGCAGTTCTTC,CASTRANYNEQFF
TRBJ2-1,NA,NA,TRBV12-3/TRBV12-4,TGTGCCAGCAGCTCTCGAAGCATTGCTAATGAGCAGTTCTTC,CASSSRSIANEQFF
TRBJ2-5,NA,NA,TRBV6-1,TGTGCCAGCAAAAGGGGCAGGGGGGGGTACCAAGAGACCCAGTACTTC,CASKRGRGGYQETQYF
TRBJ2-7,NA,TRBD1,TRBV20-1,TGCAGTGCTAGCATCCCGGGACAGGGGGGAGAGCAGTACTTC,CSASIPGQGGEQYF
TRBJ2-5,few,TRBD1,TRBV15,TGTGCCACCAGCACGATTAGTTTTAGGGGACAGGGCTTTGGAGAGACCCAGTACTTC,CATSTISFRGQGFGETQYF
TRBJ1-1,NA,NA,TRBV25-1,TGTGCCAGCAGTGATAACAGCCGGGGGAGCACTGAAGCTTTCTTT,CASSDNSRGSTEAFF
TRBJ2-7,NA,TRBD1,TRBV20-1,TGCAGTGCTACCTACCGAAACAGGGGAACCGACGAGCAGTACTTC,CSATYRNRGTDEQYF
TRBJ1-4,NA,NA,TRBV29-1,TGCAGCGTTGAAGCTACGGTCTCATTTGGGGAAAAACTGTTTTTT,CSVEATVSFGEKLFF
TRBJ2-5,few,TRBD1,TRBV4-1,TGCGCCAGCAGCCAAGTGCCGGCAGGGGGTCGGCAAGAGACCCAGTACTTC,CASSQVPAGGRQETQYF
TRBJ1-1,few,NA,TRBV18,TGTGCCAGCTCCTTGGACCCCACATCGAACACTGAAGCTTTCTTT,CASSLDPTSNTEAFF
TRBJ2-4,few,NA,TRBV20-1,TGCAGTGCTAGAGTTGGGGGAAACATTCAGTACTTC,CSARVGGNIQYF
TRBJ2-2,few,NA,TRBV15,TGTGCCACCCCTTCCGGACTAAACACCGGGGAGCTGTTTTTT,CATPSGLNTGELFF
TRBJ2-7,medium-sized,NA,TRBV12-3/TRBV12-4,TGTGCCAGCAGTTTACAAGGGGACCTTTACGAGCAGTACTTC,CASSLQGDLYEQYF
TRBJ2-1,once,TRBD2,TRBV7-6,TGTGCCAGCAGCGCAGCTAGCGGGAGCCACTACAATGAGCAGTTCTTC,CASSAASGSHYNEQFF
TRBJ2-7,NA,NA,TRBV5-1,TGCGCCAGCCGGCCCGCGGCGGGCTCCTACGAGCAGTACTTC,CASRPAAGSYEQYF
TRBJ2-1,NA,NA,TRBV5-6,TGTGCCAGCAGCTTGGCGGGCTTGGCGGTGAATGAGCAGTTCTTC,CASSLAGLAVNEQFF